The TCR beta chain described here comes from a study of blood T cells in healthy people across ages. The use of a sample-barcoded 5' primer and a J-beta primer mix characterized a second PCR of 7 to 11 cycles. TCRdb recomputed calls from the 5' RACE reads with MiXCR, one row per CDR3 protein. The sample includes about 750,000 distinct CDR3 sequences, about 53% of them seen just once. The sample holds a few counts of this clonotype. Its antigen is as yet unknown. General study findings and limits: Diversity was higher, and naive CD4+ cells more numerous, in long-lived donors than in aged donors.

This CDR3 region has 13 residues. Trimming removed 4 bases at V and 3 bases at J, with 7 bases between. The V gene's germline CDR1 is SGHDN and CDR2 FVKESK. The clonotype originates from a man at least 80 years old in good health. This chain links TRBV14 with TRBJ2-1; maybe TRBD2 (6 bases). Material for sequencing was blood. In DNA form, the CDR3 reads TGTGCCAGCAGCCGGGACTTCTACAATGAGCAGTTCTTC. Amino acid sequence: CASSRDFYNEQFF.